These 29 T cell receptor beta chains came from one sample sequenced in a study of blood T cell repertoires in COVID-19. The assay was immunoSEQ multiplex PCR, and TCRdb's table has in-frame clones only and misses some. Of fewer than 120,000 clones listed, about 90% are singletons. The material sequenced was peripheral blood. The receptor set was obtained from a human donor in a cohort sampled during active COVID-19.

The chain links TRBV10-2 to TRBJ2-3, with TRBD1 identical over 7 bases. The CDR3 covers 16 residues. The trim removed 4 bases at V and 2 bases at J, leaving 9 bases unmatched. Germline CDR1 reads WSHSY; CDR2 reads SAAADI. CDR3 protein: CASSAVQGVFTDTQYF. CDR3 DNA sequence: TGCGCCAGCAGTGCGGTGCAGGGGGTGTTCACAGATACGCAGTATTTT.

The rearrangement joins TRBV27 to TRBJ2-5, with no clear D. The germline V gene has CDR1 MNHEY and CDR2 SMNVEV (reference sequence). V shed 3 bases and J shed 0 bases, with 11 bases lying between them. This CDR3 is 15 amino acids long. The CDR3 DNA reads TGTGCCAGCAGTTTGTCGTATCAGTACCAAGAGACCCAGTACTTC. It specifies CASSLSYQYQETQYF.

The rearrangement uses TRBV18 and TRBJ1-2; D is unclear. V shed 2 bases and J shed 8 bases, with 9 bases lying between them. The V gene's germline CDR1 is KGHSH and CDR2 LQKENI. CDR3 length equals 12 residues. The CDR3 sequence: CASSPDSLGYTF. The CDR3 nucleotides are TGTGCCAGCTCACCAGACTCCTTAGGCTACACCTTC.

The DNA of the CDR3 is TGTGCCAGCAGCCTGACAGGGGGCATCGAGCAGTACTTC. This encodes CASSLTGGIEQYF. The gene calls are TRBV25-1 and TRBJ2-7; 10 bases map to TRBD1. CDR3 size: 13 residues. V lost 6 bases to trimming and J lost 6 bases; unmatched junction nucleotides: 5. The germline V gene encodes CDR1 MGHDK and CDR2 SYGVNS.

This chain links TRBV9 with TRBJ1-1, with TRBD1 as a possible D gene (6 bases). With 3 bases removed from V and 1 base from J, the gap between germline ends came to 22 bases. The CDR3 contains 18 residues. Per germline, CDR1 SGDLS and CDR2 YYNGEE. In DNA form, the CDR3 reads TGTGCCAGCAGCGCCCGGGTCGAGGGCGTACAGGGGAACACTGAAGCTTTCTTT. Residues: CASSARVEGVQGNTEAFF.

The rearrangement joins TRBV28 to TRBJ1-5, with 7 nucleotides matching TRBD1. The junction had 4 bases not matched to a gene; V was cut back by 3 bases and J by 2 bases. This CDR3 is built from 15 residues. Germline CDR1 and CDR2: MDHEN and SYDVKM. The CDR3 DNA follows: TGTGCCAGCAGTTTTAGGGGGCGCGGCAATCAGCCCCAGCATTTT. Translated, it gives CASSFRGRGNQPQHF.

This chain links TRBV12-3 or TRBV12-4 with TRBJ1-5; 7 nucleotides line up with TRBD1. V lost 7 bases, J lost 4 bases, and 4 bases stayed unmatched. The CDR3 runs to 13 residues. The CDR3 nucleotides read TGTGCCAGCACCCAGGGGGGAAATCAGCCCCAGCATTTT. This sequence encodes CASTQGGNQPQHF.

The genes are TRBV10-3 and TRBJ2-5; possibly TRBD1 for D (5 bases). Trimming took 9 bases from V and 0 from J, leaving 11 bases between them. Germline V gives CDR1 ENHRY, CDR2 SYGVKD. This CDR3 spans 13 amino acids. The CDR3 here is CAIGPQDQETQYF. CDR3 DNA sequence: TGTGCCATAGGACCACAGGACCAAGAGACCCAGTACTTC.

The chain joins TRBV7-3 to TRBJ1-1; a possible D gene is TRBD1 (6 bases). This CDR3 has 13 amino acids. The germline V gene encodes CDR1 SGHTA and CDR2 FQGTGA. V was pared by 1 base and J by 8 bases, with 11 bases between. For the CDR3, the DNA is TGTGCCAGCAGCTTAATTCCCGACAGGGAAGCTTTCTTT. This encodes CASSLIPDREAFF.

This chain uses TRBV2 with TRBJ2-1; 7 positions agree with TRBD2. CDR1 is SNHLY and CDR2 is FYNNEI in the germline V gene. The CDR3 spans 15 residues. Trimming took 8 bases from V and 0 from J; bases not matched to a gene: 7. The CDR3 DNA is TGTGCCAGCGGGCTAGCGGATGGCTCCTACAATGAGCAGTTCTTC. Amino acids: CASGLADGSYNEQFF.

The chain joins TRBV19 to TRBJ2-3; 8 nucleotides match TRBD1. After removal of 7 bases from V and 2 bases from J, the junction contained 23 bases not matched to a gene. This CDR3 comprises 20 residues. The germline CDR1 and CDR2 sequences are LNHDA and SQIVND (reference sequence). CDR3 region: CASTSLEGATGEQPTDTQYF. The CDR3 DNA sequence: TGTGCCAGTACCTCGCTGGAGGGGGCGACAGGGGAGCAACCCACAGATACGCAGTATTTT.

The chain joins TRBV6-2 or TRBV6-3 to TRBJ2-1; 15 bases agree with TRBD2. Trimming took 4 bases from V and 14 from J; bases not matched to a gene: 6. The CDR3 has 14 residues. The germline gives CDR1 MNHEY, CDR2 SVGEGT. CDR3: CASSSSGTSGGKFF. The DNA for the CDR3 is TGTGCCAGCAGTTCCTCCGGGACTAGCGGGGGGAAGTTCTTC.

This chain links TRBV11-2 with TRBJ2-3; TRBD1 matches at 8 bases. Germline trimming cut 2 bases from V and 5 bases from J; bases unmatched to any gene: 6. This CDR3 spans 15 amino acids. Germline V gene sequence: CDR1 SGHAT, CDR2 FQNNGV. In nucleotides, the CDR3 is TGTGCCAGCAGCTTACAGGGGGCCCGTTTAGATACGCAGTATTTT. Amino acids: CASSLQGARLDTQYF.

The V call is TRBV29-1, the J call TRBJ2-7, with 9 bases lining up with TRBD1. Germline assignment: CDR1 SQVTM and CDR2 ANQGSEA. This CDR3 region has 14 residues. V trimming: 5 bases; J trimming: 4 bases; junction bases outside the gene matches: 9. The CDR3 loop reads CSVQSGTGWYEQYF. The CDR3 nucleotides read TGCAGCGTTCAATCCGGGACAGGGTGGTACGAGCAGTACTTC.

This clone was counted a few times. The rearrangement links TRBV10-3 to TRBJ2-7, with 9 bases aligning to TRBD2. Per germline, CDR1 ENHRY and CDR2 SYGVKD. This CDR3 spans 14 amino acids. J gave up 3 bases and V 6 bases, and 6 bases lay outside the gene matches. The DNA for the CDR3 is TGTGCCATCAGCCTGACTAGCGGTGACTACGAGCAGTACTTC. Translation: CAISLTSGDYEQYF.

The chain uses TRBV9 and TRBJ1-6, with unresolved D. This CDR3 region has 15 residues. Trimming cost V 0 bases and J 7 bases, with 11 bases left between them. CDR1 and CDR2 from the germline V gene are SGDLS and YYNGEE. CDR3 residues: CASSVDSSTNSPLHF. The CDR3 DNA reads TGTGCCAGCAGCGTAGACAGCTCCACCAATTCACCCCTCCACTTT. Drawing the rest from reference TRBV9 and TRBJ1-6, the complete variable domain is DSGVTQTPKHLITATGQRVTLRCSPRSGDLSVYWYQQSLDQGLQFLIQYYNGEERAKGNILERFSAQQFPDLHSELNLSSLELGDSALYFCASSVDSSTNSPLHFGNGTRLTVT.

For the CDR3, the DNA is TGTGCCAGCAGTCGTGTTTCCGGGACTGCTGGGGCCAACGTCCTGACTTTC. Translated, it gives CASSRVSGTAGANVLTF. This chain uses TRBV5-8 with TRBJ2-6, with D perhaps matching TRBD2 (6 bases). Germline assignment: CDR1 SGHTS and CDR2 YDEGEE. CDR3 length: 17 residues. V lost 5 bases and J lost 2, with 17 bases in between.

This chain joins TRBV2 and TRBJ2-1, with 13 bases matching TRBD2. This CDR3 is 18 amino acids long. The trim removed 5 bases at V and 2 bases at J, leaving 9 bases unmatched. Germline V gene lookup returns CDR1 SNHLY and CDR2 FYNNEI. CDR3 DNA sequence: TGTGCCAGCAGTCTTACGGGGACTAGCGGGATAACCTACAATGAGCAGTTCTTC. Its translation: CASSLTGTSGITYNEQFF. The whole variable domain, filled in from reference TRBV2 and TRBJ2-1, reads EPEVTQTPSHQVTQMGQEVILRCVPISNHLYFYWYRQILGQKVEFLVSFYNNEISEKSEIFDDQFSVERPDGSNFTLKIRSTKLEDSAMYFCASSLTGTSGITYNEQFFGPGTRLTVL.

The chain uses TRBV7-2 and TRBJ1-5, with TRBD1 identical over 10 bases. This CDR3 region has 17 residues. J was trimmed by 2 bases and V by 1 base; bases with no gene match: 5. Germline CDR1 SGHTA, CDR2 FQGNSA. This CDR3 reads CASSLDGTGVRNQPQHF. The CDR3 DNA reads TGTGCCAGCAGCTTAGATGGGACAGGGGTCCGCAATCAGCCCCAGCATTTT.

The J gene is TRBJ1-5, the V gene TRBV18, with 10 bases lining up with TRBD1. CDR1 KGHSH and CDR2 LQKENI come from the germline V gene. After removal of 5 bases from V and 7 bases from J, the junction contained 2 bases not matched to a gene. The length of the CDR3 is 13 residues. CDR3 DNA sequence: TGTGCCAGCTCAGGACAGGGGGGCCAGCCCCAGCATTTT. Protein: CASSGQGGQPQHF.

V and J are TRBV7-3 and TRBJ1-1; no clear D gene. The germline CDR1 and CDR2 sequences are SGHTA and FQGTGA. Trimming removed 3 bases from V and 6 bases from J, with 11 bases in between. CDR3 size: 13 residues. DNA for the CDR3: TGTGCCAGCAGCTTGGTCCGAGCGGCTGAAGCTTTCTTT. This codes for CASSLVRAAEAFF.

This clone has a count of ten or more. The CDR3 spells CASSFYGDGGSYNEQFF. DNA for the CDR3: TGTGCCAGCAGCTTCTACGGCGACGGGGGCTCCTACAATGAGCAGTTCTTC. This chain uses TRBV7-9 with TRBJ2-1; a possible D gene is TRBD2 (6 bases). Trimming stripped 3 bases from V and 0 bases from J, with 15 bases between. Germline V gene data show CDR1 as SEHNR and CDR2 as FQNEAQ (reference sequence). The CDR3 is 17 residues long.

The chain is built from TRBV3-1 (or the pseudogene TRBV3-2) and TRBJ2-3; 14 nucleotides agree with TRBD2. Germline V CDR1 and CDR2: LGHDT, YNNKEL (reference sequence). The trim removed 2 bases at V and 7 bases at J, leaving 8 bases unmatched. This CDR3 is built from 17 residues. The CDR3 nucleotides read TGTGCCAGCAGCCAACTCCCGACTAGCGGGAGGGTAAATACGCAGTATTTT. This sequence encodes CASSQLPTSGRVNTQYF.

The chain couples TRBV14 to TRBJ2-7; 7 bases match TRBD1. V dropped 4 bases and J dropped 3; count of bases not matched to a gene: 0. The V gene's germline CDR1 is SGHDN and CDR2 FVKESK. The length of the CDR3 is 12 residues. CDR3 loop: CASSRQGYEQYF. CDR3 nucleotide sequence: TGTGCCAGCAGCCGACAGGGCTACGAGCAGTACTTC.

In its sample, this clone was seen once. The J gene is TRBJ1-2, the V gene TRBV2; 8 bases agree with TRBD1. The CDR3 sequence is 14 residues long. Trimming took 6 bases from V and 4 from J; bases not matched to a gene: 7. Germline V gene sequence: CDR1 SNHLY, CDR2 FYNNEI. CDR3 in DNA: TGTGCCAGCAGCTCGACAGGGGTCGGCTATGGCTACACCTTC. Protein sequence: CASSSTGVGYGYTF. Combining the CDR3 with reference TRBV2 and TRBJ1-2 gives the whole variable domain EPEVTQTPSHQVTQMGQEVILRCVPISNHLYFYWYRQILGQKVEFLVSFYNNEISEKSEIFDDQFSVERPDGSNFTLKIRSTKLEDSAMYFCASSSTGVGYGYTFGSGTRLTVV.

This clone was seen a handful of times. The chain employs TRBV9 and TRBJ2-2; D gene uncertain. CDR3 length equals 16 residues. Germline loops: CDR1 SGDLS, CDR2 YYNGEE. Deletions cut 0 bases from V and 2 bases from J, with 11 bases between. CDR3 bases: TGTGCCAGCAGCGTAGTTGGAGAGTATAACACCGGGGAGCTGTTTTTT. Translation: CASSVVGEYNTGELFF.

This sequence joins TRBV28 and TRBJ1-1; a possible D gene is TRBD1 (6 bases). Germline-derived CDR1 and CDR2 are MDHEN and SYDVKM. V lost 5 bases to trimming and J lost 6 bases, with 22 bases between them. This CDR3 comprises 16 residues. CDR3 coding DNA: TGTGCCAGCAGTCCGCACCCCGGACAGTTTTCGTCTGAAGCTTTCTTT. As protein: CASSPHPGQFSSEAFF.

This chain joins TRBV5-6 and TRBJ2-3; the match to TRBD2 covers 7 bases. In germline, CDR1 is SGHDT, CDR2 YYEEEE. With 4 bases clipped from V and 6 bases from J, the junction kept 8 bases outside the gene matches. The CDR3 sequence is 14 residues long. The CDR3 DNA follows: TGTGCCAGCAGCGTAGGCGGGAGATGGGATACGCAGTATTTT. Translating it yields CASSVGGRWDTQYF.

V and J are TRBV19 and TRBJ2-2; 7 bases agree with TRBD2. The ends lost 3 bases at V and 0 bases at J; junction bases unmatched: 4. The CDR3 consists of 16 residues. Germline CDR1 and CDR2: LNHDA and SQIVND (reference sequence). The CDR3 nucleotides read TGTGCCAGTAGTATGGCTAGCGGTACGAACACCGGGGAGCTGTTTTTT. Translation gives CASSMASGTNTGELFF.